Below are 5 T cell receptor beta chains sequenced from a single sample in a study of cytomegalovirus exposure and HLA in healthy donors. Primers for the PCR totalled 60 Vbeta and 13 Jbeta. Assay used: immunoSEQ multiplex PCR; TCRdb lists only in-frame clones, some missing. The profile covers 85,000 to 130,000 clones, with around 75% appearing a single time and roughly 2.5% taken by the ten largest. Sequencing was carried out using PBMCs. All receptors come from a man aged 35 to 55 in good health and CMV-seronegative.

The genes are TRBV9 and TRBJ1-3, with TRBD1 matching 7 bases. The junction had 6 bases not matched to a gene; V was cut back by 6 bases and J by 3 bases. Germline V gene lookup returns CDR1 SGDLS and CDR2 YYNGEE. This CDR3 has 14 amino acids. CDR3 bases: TGTGCCAGCAACACCGGGACAGTTGGAAACACCATATATTTT. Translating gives CASNTGTVGNTIYF.

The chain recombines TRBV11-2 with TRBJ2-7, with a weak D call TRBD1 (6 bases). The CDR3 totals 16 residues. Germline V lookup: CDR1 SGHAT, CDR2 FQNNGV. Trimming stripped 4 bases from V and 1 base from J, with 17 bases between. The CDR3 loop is CASSSRSGTPSYEQYF. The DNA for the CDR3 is TGTGCCAGCAGCTCGCGGTCCGGGACACCTTCCTACGAGCAGTACTTC.

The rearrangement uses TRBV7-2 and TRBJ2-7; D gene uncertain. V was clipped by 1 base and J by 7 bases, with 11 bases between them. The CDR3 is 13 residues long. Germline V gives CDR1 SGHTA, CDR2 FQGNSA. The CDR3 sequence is CASSLVTRYEQYF. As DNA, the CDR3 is TGTGCCAGCAGCTTAGTTACGCGATATGAGCAGTACTTC.

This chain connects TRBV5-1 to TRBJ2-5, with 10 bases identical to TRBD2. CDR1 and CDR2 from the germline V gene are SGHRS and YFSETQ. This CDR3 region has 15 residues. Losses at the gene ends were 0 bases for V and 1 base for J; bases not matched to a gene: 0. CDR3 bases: TGCGCCAGCAGCTTGGAGCGGGGGGGCCAAGAGACCCAGTACTTC. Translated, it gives CASSLERGGQETQYF.

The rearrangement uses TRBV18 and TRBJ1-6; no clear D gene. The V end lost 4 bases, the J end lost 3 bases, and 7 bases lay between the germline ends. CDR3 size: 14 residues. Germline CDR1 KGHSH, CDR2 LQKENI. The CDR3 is CASSRDNYNSPLHF. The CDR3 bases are TGTGCCAGCTCACGCGACAACTATAATTCACCCCTCCACTTT.